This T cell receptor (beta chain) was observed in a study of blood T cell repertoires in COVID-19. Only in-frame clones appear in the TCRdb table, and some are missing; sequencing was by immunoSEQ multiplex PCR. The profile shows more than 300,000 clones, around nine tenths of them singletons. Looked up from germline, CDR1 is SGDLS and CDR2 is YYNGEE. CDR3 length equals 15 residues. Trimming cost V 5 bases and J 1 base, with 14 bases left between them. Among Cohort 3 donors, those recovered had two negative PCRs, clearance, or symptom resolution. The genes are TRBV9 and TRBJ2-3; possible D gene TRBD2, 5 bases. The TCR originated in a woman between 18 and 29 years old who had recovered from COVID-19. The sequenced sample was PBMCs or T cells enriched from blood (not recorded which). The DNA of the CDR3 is TGTGCCAGCAGTGTACGACTAAGTCGCACAGATACGCAGTATTTT. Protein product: CASSVRLSRTDTQYF.